This TCR beta chain was retrieved from a study of cytomegalovirus exposure and HLA in healthy donors. The primer mix had 60 Vbeta and 13 Jbeta primers. This table comes from immunoSEQ multiplex PCR, and its TCRdb copy is limited to in-frame clones, with some not included. The profile shows fewer than 100,000 clones, around 82% of them singletons. The CDR3 is made up of 14 amino acids. Germline trimming cut 4 bases from V and 7 bases from J; bases unmatched to any gene: 7. In germline, CDR1 is MNHEY, CDR2 SMNVEV (reference sequence). The chain is built from TRBV27 and TRBJ2-7, with 10 bases lining up with TRBD1. Sample: PBMCs. The receptor's source is a woman aged 55 to 70 in good health and CMV-seronegative. CDR3 loop: CASSSPTGGREQYF. CDR3 nucleotide sequence: TGTGCCAGCAGTTCCCCGACAGGGGGCAGAGAGCAGTACTTC.